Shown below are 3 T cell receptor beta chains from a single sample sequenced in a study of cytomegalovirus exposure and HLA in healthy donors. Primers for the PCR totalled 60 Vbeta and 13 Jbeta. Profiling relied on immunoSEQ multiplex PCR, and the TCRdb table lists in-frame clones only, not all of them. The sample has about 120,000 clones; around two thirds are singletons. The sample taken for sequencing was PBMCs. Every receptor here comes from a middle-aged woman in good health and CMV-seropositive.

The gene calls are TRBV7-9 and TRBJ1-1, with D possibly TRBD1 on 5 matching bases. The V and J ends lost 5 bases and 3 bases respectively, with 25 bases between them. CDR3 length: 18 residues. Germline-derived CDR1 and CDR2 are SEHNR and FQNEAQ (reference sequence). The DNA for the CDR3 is TGTGCCAGCAGCCTGATTAGGTTGCGCCGGGGGGAGGACACTGAAGCTTTCTTT. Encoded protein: CASSLIRLRRGEDTEAFF.

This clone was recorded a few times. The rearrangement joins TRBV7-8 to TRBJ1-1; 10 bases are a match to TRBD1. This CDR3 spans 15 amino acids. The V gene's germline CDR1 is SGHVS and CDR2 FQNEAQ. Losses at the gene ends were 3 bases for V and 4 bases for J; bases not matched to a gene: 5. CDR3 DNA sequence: TGTGCCAGCAGCTTTTGGGACAGGGGTAGCACTGAAGCTTTCTTT. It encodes CASSFWDRGSTEAFF.

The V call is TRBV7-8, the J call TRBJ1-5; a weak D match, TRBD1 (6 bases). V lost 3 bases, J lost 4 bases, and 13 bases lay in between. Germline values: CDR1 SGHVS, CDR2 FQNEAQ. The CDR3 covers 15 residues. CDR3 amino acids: CASSFQQGANQPQHF. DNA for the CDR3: TGTGCCAGCAGCTTTCAACAGGGAGCAAATCAGCCCCAGCATTTT.